The 27 T cell receptor beta chains below come from one sample, sequenced in a study of blood T cell repertoires in COVID-19. The assay was immunoSEQ multiplex PCR, and TCRdb's table has in-frame clones only and misses some. The sample yields roughly 100,000 clones, approximately 87% seen once. What was sequenced was peripheral blood. These receptors were taken from a man aged 45 to 65 with acute or convalescent COVID-19.

This sequence joins TRBV5-1 and TRBJ2-7, with 11 bases identical to TRBD2. Losses at the gene ends were 3 bases for V and 0 bases for J; bases not matched to a gene: 8. The CDR3 runs to 17 residues. Germline values: CDR1 SGHRS, CDR2 YFSETQ. CDR3 DNA sequence: TGCGCCAGCAGCTCGTGGTCTAGCGGGAGGAGCTCCTACGAGCAGTACTTC. It yields the protein CASSSWSSGRSSYEQYF.

A few counts support this clone. The chain recombines TRBV5-1 with TRBJ2-5, with TRBD2 matching 8 bases. The ends lost 0 bases at V and 5 bases at J; junction bases unmatched: 6. CDR1 SGHRS and CDR2 YFSETQ come from the germline V gene. This CDR3 spans 15 amino acids. As DNA, the CDR3 is TGCGCCAGCAGCTTGGAGGCTAGCGGGCGGGAGACCCAGTACTTC. This codes for CASSLEASGRETQYF.

The V call is TRBV28, the J call TRBJ1-2; D is unresolved. The germline V gene has CDR1 MDHEN and CDR2 SYDVKM. The CDR3 is made up of 12 amino acids. The V gene lost 2 bases and the J gene lost 8 bases, with 9 bases spanning the gap. CDR3 nucleotides: TGTGCCAGCAGTTTACTTGGGAGCGGCTACACCTTC. It codes for CASSLLGSGYTF.

This chain joins TRBV2 and TRBJ2-7; TRBD2 aligns across 7 bases. Germline CDR1 SNHLY, CDR2 FYNNEI. V lost 10 bases, J lost 3 bases, and 18 bases stayed unmatched. The CDR3 is 16 residues long. In DNA, the CDR3 is TGTGCCATGGCCATAGCGGGTCTGGGAGGGGACTACGAGCAGTACTTC. This gives the protein CAMAIAGLGGDYEQYF.

The CDR3 spells CASSSQNQMDTQYF. The CDR3 DNA is TGTGCCAGCAGTTCCCAGAATCAGATGGATACGCAGTATTTT. This chain uses TRBV28 with TRBJ2-3, with D uncertain. The V gene's germline CDR1 is MDHEN and CDR2 SYDVKM. The V end lost 4 bases, the J end lost 6 bases, and 14 bases lay between the germline ends. The CDR3 contains 14 residues.

J is TRBJ2-2 and V is TRBV6-5; D remains ambiguous. The V end was cut by 3 bases, the J end by 2 bases, with 7 bases between. CDR3 length: 14 residues. Per germline, CDR1 MNHEY and CDR2 SVGAGI. The CDR3 region is CASSYGLNTGELFF. The CDR3 nucleotides read TGTGCCAGCAGTTATGGGCTAAACACCGGGGAGCTGTTTTTT.

The rearrangement uses TRBV28 and TRBJ1-6; D is undetermined. The V gene lost 3 bases and the J gene lost 7 bases, with 10 bases spanning the gap. CDR3 size: 14 residues. Germline V gene lookup returns CDR1 MDHEN and CDR2 SYDVKM. CDR3 residues: CASSFAGANSPLHF. The CDR3 DNA reads TGTGCCAGCAGTTTCGCAGGTGCCAATTCACCCCTCCACTTT.

The CDR3 DNA is TGTGCCAGCAGCTTACAGGGGTTCTACGAGCAGTACTTC. Its translation: CASSLQGFYEQYF. V is TRBV11-2 and J is TRBJ2-7; possibly TRBD1 for D (6 bases). Looked up from germline, CDR1 is SGHAT and CDR2 is FQNNGV. The CDR3 is 13 amino acids. The V gene lost 2 bases and the J gene lost 3 bases, with 8 bases spanning the gap.

As for this clone: This same CDR3 is encoded by further DNA sequences in the sample. The rearrangement uses TRBV12-3 or TRBV12-4 and TRBJ1-2; weak D call: TRBD1 (6 bases). Between the trimmed V and J ends, which lost 3 bases and 5 bases, there was a span of 7 bases. The CDR3 has 12 amino acids. CDR3 nucleotide sequence: TGTGCCAGCAGTTTGGGGGCATATGGCTACACCTTC. Translated: CASSLGAYGYTF.

V usage is TRBV19 and J usage is TRBJ2-7; possible D gene TRBD1, 6 bases. Trimming took 8 bases from V and 3 from J, leaving 14 bases between them. CDR1 LNHDA and CDR2 SQIVND come from the germline V gene (reference sequence). The CDR3 spans 13 residues. As DNA, the CDR3 is TGTGCCAGTTCGGCTGAGGGGGACTACGAGCAGTACTTC. It specifies CASSAEGDYEQYF.

The CDR3 loop is CASSQAPQGRTQYF. The CDR3 DNA reads TGTGCCAGCAGCCAAGCCCCCCAGGGTAGGACCCAGTACTTC. J is TRBJ2-5 and V is TRBV3-1 (or the pseudogene TRBV3-2); TRBD1 might be the D (5 bases). The CDR3 is 14 residues long. Germline values: CDR1 LGHDT, CDR2 YNNKEL (reference sequence). The V end was cut by 1 base, the J end by 7 bases, with 13 bases between.

This clone was detected a few times. The rearrangement links TRBV9 to TRBJ2-7, with no clear D. The germline V gene encodes CDR1 SGDLS and CDR2 YYNGEE. CDR3 length: 11 amino acids. V lost 4 bases and J lost 0, with 2 bases in between. The CDR3 is CASSYSYEQYF. For the CDR3, the DNA is TGTGCCAGCAGCTACTCCTACGAGCAGTACTTC.

The chain links TRBV7-6 to TRBJ2-7; a possible D gene is TRBD1 (8 bases). This CDR3 comprises 14 residues. The germline CDR1 and CDR2 sequences are SGHVS and FNYEAQ. Trimming pared 2 bases from V and 5 bases from J, leaving 13 bases between. The CDR3, as DNA: TGTGCCAGCAGCTTAACAGGGGGGGGCGACGAGCAGTACTTC. Amino acids: CASSLTGGGDEQYF.

The CDR3 nucleotides read TGTGCCAGCAGCCAAGAGAGGCCGACTAGCGGGAGGGGACCAGATACGCAGTATTTT. It codes for CASSQERPTSGRGPDTQYF. The rearrangement links TRBV3-1 (or the pseudogene TRBV3-2) to TRBJ2-3, with 14 positions matching TRBD2. CDR1 and CDR2 (germline): LGHDT, YNNKEL (reference sequence). This CDR3 has 19 residues. The ends lost 0 bases at V and 4 bases at J; junction bases unmatched: 9.

The chain has TRBV14 and TRBJ2-5; 9 nucleotides line up with TRBD1. The CDR3 runs to 16 residues. The V gene end was trimmed by 0 bases and the J gene end by 4 bases; junction bases not matched to a gene: 6. Germline assignment: CDR1 SGHDN and CDR2 FVKESK. The CDR3 loop is CASSQDQTGGGETQYF. CDR3 DNA sequence: TGTGCCAGCAGCCAAGATCAGACAGGGGGTGGAGAGACCCAGTACTTC. The entire variable domain, with the rest obtained from reference TRBV14 and TRBJ2-5, is as follows: EAGVTQFPSHSVIEKGQTVTLRCDPISGHDNLYWYRRVMGKEIKFLLHFVKESKQDESGMPNNRFLAERTGGTYSTLKVQPAELEDSGVYFCASSQDQTGGGETQYFGPGTRLLVL.

V and J are TRBV6-4 and TRBJ2-1, with 12 bases aligning to TRBD2. V trimming: 4 bases; J trimming: 10 bases; junction bases outside the gene matches: 2. CDR3 length equals 13 residues. Germline assignment: CDR1 MRHNA and CDR2 SNTAGT. CDR3 sequence reads: CASSGGLAGEQFF. CDR3 DNA: TGTGCCAGCAGTGGCGGACTAGCGGGGGAGCAGTTCTTC.

This chain links TRBV19 with TRBJ2-3; 12 bases are a match to TRBD2. Germline trimming cut 3 bases from V and 0 bases from J; bases unmatched to any gene: 7. Germline V gives CDR1 LNHDA, CDR2 SQIVND (reference sequence). The CDR3 runs to 18 residues. The CDR3 protein is CASSIQGLAGGSTDTQYF. CDR3 DNA sequence: TGTGCCAGTAGTATTCAAGGTCTAGCGGGGGGGAGCACAGATACGCAGTATTTT.

The V call is TRBV4-2, the J call TRBJ1-6; 7 bases align to TRBD1. This CDR3 contains 15 residues. Trimming at V came to 2 bases and at J to 8 bases, leaving 6 bases not matched to a gene. The germline gives CDR1 LGHNA, CDR2 YNFKEQ. This CDR3 reads CASSQSGTDYSPLHF. The DNA of the CDR3 is TGTGCCAGCAGCCAATCCGGGACAGACTATTCACCCCTCCACTTT.

The chain uses TRBV5-6 and TRBJ1-2; D is possibly TRBD1 (6 bases). V was clipped by 2 bases and J by 8 bases, with 16 bases between them. This CDR3 has 14 residues. Germline CDR1 is SGHDT and CDR2 is YYEEEE. CDR3 region: CASSLRTVFGGYTF. In DNA form, the CDR3 reads TGTGCCAGCAGCTTACGGACAGTCTTTGGAGGCTACACCTTC.

The chain employs TRBV10-1 and TRBJ2-1; D possibly corresponds to TRBD1 (5 bases). The CDR3 is made up of 17 amino acids. Trimming stripped 0 bases from V and 0 bases from J, with 12 bases between. Germline V CDR1 and CDR2: WNHNN, SYGVQD (reference sequence). The CDR3 protein is CASSESTLGHSYNEQFF. The CDR3 DNA sequence: TGCGCCAGCAGTGAGTCGACATTGGGGCACTCCTACAATGAGCAGTTCTTC.

V gene TRBV28 combines with J gene TRBJ2-7; 8 bases line up with TRBD1. Per the germline V gene, CDR1 is MDHEN and CDR2 is SYDVKM. V lost 7 bases to trimming and J lost 4 bases; unmatched junction nucleotides: 12. There are 15 residues in the CDR3. DNA of the CDR3: TGTGCCAGCACCCCCCCGGGACAGGCACTATACGAGCAGTACTTC. This encodes CASTPPGQALYEQYF. The full variable domain, completed using reference TRBV28 and TRBJ2-7, is DVKVTQSSRYLVKRTGEKVFLECVQDMDHENMFWYRQDPGLGLRLIYFSYDVKMKEKGDIPEGYSVSREKKERFSLILESASTNQTSMYLCASTPPGQALYEQYFGPGTRLTVT.

The chain employs TRBV11-2 and TRBJ2-7; 9 bases are a match to TRBD2. The CDR3 spans 15 residues. With V trimmed by 1 base and J by 5 bases, 6 bases remained unmatched. Germline V gene sequence: CDR1 SGHAT, CDR2 FQNNGV. CDR3 sequence reads: CASSLGGRASNEQYF. In DNA form, the CDR3 reads TGTGCCAGCAGCTTAGGCGGGAGGGCCAGTAACGAGCAGTACTTC.

This clone has only a few counts. The genes are TRBV19 and TRBJ2-7; D is possibly TRBD1 (6 bases). The germline V gene encodes CDR1 LNHDA and CDR2 SQIVND (reference sequence). The V and J ends lost 4 bases and 4 bases respectively, with 11 bases between them. CDR3 size: 13 residues. This chain's CDR3 is CASSTETGYEQYF. The CDR3 nucleotides are TGTGCCAGTAGTACCGAAACAGGGTACGAGCAGTACTTC.

This chain joins TRBV2 and TRBJ2-5, with 9 positions matching TRBD1. Trimming cost V 5 bases and J 2 bases; bases outside gene matches: 9. This CDR3 has 16 amino acids. The germline gives CDR1 SNHLY, CDR2 FYNNEI. As DNA, the CDR3 is TGTGCCAGCAGTTCGGGACAGGGAGGCACACAAGAGACCCAGTACTTC. Its protein product is CASSSGQGGTQETQYF.

This CDR3 reads CASSPLTSGSGNEQFF. CDR3 coding DNA: TGTGCCAGCAGCCCACTAACTAGCGGGAGTGGCAATGAGCAGTTCTTC. The chain recombines TRBV3-1 (or the pseudogene TRBV3-2) with TRBJ2-1, with TRBD2 identical over 11 bases. The CDR3 sequence is 16 residues long. Germline V gives CDR1 LGHDT, CDR2 YNNKEL (reference sequence). V was clipped by 4 bases and J by 6 bases; unmatched bases: 8.

The V and J genes are TRBV6-5 and TRBJ1-3; TRBD1 matches at 7 bases. V lost 10 bases and J lost 4; bases outside the gene matches: 13. CDR3 length: 15 residues. CDR1 MNHEY and CDR2 SVGAGI come from the germline V gene. The CDR3 nucleotides are TGTGCCACTAGGCGAGCAGGGGGAGTCGGAAACACCATATATTTT. Protein product: CATRRAGGVGNTIYF.

This rearrangement joins TRBV29-1 to TRBJ1-2, with D possibly TRBD1 on 5 matching bases. Trimming removed 1 base from V and 2 bases from J, with 14 bases in between. The germline V gene has CDR1 SQVTM and CDR2 ANQGSEA. There are 15 residues in the CDR3. The CDR3 DNA reads TGCAGCGTTGAAGGAAGGGGCAAGGGCAACTATGGCTACACCTTC. It codes for CSVEGRGKGNYGYTF.